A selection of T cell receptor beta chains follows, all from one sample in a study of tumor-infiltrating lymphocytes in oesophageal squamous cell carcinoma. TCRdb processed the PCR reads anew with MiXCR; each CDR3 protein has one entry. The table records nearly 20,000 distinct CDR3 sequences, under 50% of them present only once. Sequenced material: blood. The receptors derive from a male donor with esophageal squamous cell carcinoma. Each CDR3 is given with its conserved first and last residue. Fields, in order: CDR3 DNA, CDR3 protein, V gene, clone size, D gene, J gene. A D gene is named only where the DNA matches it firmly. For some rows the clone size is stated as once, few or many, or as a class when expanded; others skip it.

TGTGCCAGCAGCTTAGTGGGACAGGTAGGCTACGAGCAGTACTTC	CASSLVGQVGYEQYF	TRBV7-2	-	TRBD1	TRBJ2-7
TGTGCCAGCAGTCGGGACTACCTCAGCACAGATACGCAGTATTTT	CASSRDYLSTDTQYF	TRBV7-2	many	TRBD2	TRBJ2-3
TGTGCCAGCAGCTACCAAGAGACCCAGTACTTC	CASSYQETQYF	TRBV7-9	-	-	TRBJ2-5
TGCAGTGCCCCCGAGGCCGGAGGAGGGTTCGAGCAGTACTTC	CSAPEAGGGFEQYF	TRBV20-1	-	-	TRBJ2-7
TGTGCCAGTAGTATTGGCGGTTCCTACAATGAGCAGTTCTTC	CASSIGGSYNEQFF	TRBV19	many	-	TRBJ2-1
TGTGCCAGTACCGGAGCCCCGGGACAGGCGTTCACCGGGGAGCTGTATTTT	CASTGAPGQAFTGELYF	TRBV19	-	TRBD1	TRBJ2-3
TGTGCCAGCAGCTTCCTGGTAGCGGGAGCCAAAAACATTCAGTACTTC	CASSFLVAGAKNIQYF	TRBV5-6	many	TRBD2	TRBJ2-4
TGTGCCAGCAGTTTGACAGGCGGGCCTTATGGCTACACCTTC	CASSLTGGPYGYTF	TRBV28	many	-	TRBJ1-2
TGTGCCAGCAGCTCAGGGACAGGGAGCTCCTACGAGCAGTACTTC	CASSSGTGSSYEQYF	TRBV7-6	few	TRBD1	TRBJ2-7
TGTGCCAGCAGCCCCGGGCCTGGACTAGCGGGAGACCGAGAGACCCAGTACTTC	CASSPGPGLAGDRETQYF	TRBV7-4	-	TRBD2	TRBJ2-5
TGTGCCAGCAGTGGCTGGCAGTACCAAGAGACCCAGTACTTC	CASSGWQYQETQYF	TRBV6-6	-	-	TRBJ2-5
TGTGCCAGCAGCTCGGACAGCGACACCTACGAGCAGTACTTC	CASSSDSDTYEQYF	TRBV7-2	few	-	TRBJ2-7
TGTGCCAGCAGTTTAGCAGGGTATGAAAAACTGTTTTTT	CASSLAGYEKLFF	TRBV27	-	-	TRBJ1-4
TGTGCCAGCAGCCCAAGCCTGGTCCCCGGGGAGCTGTTTTTT	CASSPSLVPGELFF	TRBV9	-	-	TRBJ2-2
TGTGCCAGCAGCTTAGCGTATCCGACGGGCCAAGGTGACAACTACAATGAGCAGTACTTC	CASSLAYPTGQGDNYNEQYF	TRBV7-8	-	-	TRBJ2-7
TGTGCCAGCAGCGTTGGTCAAGCAGGGGACAAGCAGTACTTC	CASSVGQAGDKQYF	TRBV9	many	-	TRBJ2-7
TGTGCCAGCAGTCCTCGGACTGGCGAGCAGTACTTC	CASSPRTGEQYF	TRBV28	-	-	TRBJ2-7
TGTGCCAGCTGGGCATCTAGCGGGAGCAATGAGCAGTTCTTC	CASWASSGSNEQFF	TRBV6-1	-	TRBD2	TRBJ2-1
TGTGCCAGCAGCGTAGCGGTACAGGGTAACGAGCAGTACTTC	CASSVAVQGNEQYF	TRBV9	few	-	TRBJ2-7
TGTGCCAGCAGCCCGCAGACCGGGACAGAACGGTCTGGGGCCAACGTCCTGACTTTC	CASSPQTGTERSGANVLTF	TRBV9	-	TRBD1	TRBJ2-6
TGTGCCAGCAGCCGGGGGGGGGGCCCCACAGATACGCAGTATTTT	CASSRGGGPTDTQYF	TRBV7-2	once	TRBD2	TRBJ2-3
TGTGCCAGCAGTTTGGCCCCCCCACGTACAGAGACCCAGTACTTC	CASSLAPPRTETQYF	TRBV6-5	-	-	TRBJ2-5
TGTGCCACCCTGGAGCGGGGGGGCGGTGAGCAGTACTTC	CATLERGGGEQYF	TRBV2	few	TRBD2	TRBJ2-7
TGTGCCAGCAGCTTAAGTCAGGTCAGAAAAGAGACCCAGTACTTC	CASSLSQVRKETQYF	TRBV7-8	once	-	TRBJ2-5
TGTGCCAGCAGTGAAGAACAGGACTATGGCTACACCTTC	CASSEEQDYGYTF	TRBV2	few	-	TRBJ1-2
TGCAGCGTTGAAGTGGAAATAGCGGGCTCCTACGAGCAGTACTTC	CSVEVEIAGSYEQYF	TRBV29-1	-	TRBD2	TRBJ2-7
TGTGCCAGTAGTATGGACCGGCTTAACTATGGCTACACCTTC	CASSMDRLNYGYTF	TRBV19	many	-	TRBJ1-2
TGTGCCAGCAGCGACCGCTACGAGCAGTACTTC	CASSDRYEQYF	TRBV7-2	few	-	TRBJ2-7
TGTGCCAGCAGCTTACAGGTTCGAGCTGAAGCTTTCTTT	CASSLQVRAEAFF	TRBV7-2	-	-	TRBJ1-1
TGTGCCAGCAGCCAACAGGGGTCTGACCAGCATTTT	CASSQQGSDQHF	TRBV11-3	many	TRBD1	TRBJ1-5
TGTGCCAGCAGCCCGATCCCGGGACAGGGGTTCGGAGGAAACACCATATATTTT	CASSPIPGQGFGGNTIYF	TRBV7-2	-	TRBD1	TRBJ1-3
TGTGCCAGCAGAACAGGAAACAATCAGCCCCAGCATTTT	CASRTGNNQPQHF	TRBV6-1	-	-	TRBJ1-5
TGTGCCAGCAGCGATAGGGGGGTGGGGGTAGTTGGAAAAAACACTGAAGCTTTCTTT	CASSDRGVGVVGKNTEAFF	TRBV7-8	medium-sized	-	TRBJ1-1
TGTGCCAGCAGCTTAAGGGGACAGCTTTTAAATGAGCAGTTCTTC	CASSLRGQLLNEQFF	TRBV7-8	-	TRBD1	TRBJ2-1
TGTGCCAGCAGTTTGATTTCCAGGGAGATGGGTTTTGAAGCTTTCTTT	CASSLISREMGFEAFF	TRBV28	medium-sized	-	TRBJ1-1
TGTGCCAGCAGCCCGCTGAACTCCTACGAGCAGTACTTC	CASSPLNSYEQYF	TRBV7-9	few	-	TRBJ2-7
TGTGCCAGTGGGACTACTCAGTACGAGCAGTACTTC	CASGTTQYEQYF	TRBV6-1	many	TRBD2	TRBJ2-7
TGTGCCATCAGTCCCCCGGACAGACAAGAGACCCAGTACTTC	CAISPPDRQETQYF	TRBV10-3	medium-sized	-	TRBJ2-5
TGCGCCAGCAGCCCCGGAGGGGCGGGGTCTGCCCGAGAGACCCAGTACTTC	CASSPGGAGSARETQYF	TRBV10-2	many	-	TRBJ2-5
TGTGCCAGCAGTTCCGGGACATATGCGGGAATTTCCTACAATGAGCAGTTCTTC	CASSSGTYAGISYNEQFF	TRBV27	few	-	TRBJ2-1
TGTGCCAGCAGCTTAAGTGGTTTCGGGGAGACCCAGTACTTC	CASSLSGFGETQYF	TRBV7-3	large	-	TRBJ2-5
TGTGCCAGCAGCCGGATTCAGCGGCAAGAGACCCAGTACTTC	CASSRIQRQETQYF	TRBV7-9	-	-	TRBJ2-5
TGTGCCAGCAGTTTCCCCGGCGGAACTAGCACCGGGGAGCTGTTTTTT	CASSFPGGTSTGELFF	TRBV28	many	-	TRBJ2-2
TGTGCCAGCAGTCCCTTCGGACTAGCGGGCACAGATACGCAGTATTTT	CASSPFGLAGTDTQYF	TRBV6-1	medium-sized	TRBD2	TRBJ2-3
TGTGCCAGCAGTTTAGCTAGCGGGATAGGTAACGAGCAGTACTTC	CASSLASGIGNEQYF	TRBV12-3/TRBV12-4	-	TRBD2	TRBJ2-7
TGTGCCAGCTCAGGGAAAAGATACAATGAGCAGTTCTTC	CASSGKRYNEQFF	TRBV27	-	-	TRBJ2-1